These T cell receptor beta chains were read from a single sample in a study of T cell changes during pregnancy in multiple sclerosis. The assay was immunoSEQ multiplex PCR, and TCRdb's table has in-frame clones only and misses some. The data contain around 72,000 clones, approximately 90% of them singletons. The specimen comprised peripheral blood, sampled in the second trimester of pregnancy. These receptors originate from a female donor in good health, enrolled as a control in a pregnancy study. The CDR3 runs from the conserved cysteine through the conserved F or W. Each record gives: clone size, J gene, V gene, D gene, CDR3 DNA, CDR3 protein. A D gene is named only where the DNA matches it firmly. Clone sizes are given selectively: once, few, many, or a class where the clone is expanded.

size: -
J: TRBJ1-2
V: TRBV5-4
D: TRBD1
DNA: TGTGCCAGCAGCCCCGGGACAGGGCAAGCTAACTATGGCTACACCTTC
CDR3: CASSPGTGQANYGYTF

size: -
J: TRBJ1-1
V: TRBV25-1
D: -
DNA: TGTGCCAGCAGTCCACAGGCTGGGAACACTGAAGCTTTCTTT
CDR3: CASSPQAGNTEAFF

size: -
J: TRBJ2-7
V: TRBV5-6
D: TRBD1
DNA: TGTGCCAGCAGCTCGCCGGGACAGGCGGTAGGGCAGTACTTC
CDR3: CASSSPGQAVGQYF

size: -
J: TRBJ1-2
V: TRBV10-3
D: TRBD1
DNA: TGTGCCATCAGGGGACAGGCATTCCCAAACTATGGCTACACCTTC
CDR3: CAIRGQAFPNYGYTF

size: -
J: TRBJ1-1
V: TRBV21-1
D: -
DNA: TGTGCCAGACCAGGGAGGGAGGACACTGAAGCTTTCTTT
CDR3: CARPGREDTEAFF

size: -
J: TRBJ2-3
V: TRBV5-4
D: TRBD2
DNA: TGTGCCAGCAGCTTACTAGCGACCACAGATACGCAGTATTTT
CDR3: CASSLLATTDTQYF

size: -
J: TRBJ2-7
V: TRBV9
D: TRBD2
DNA: TGTGCCAGCAGCGTAGTTGGGACTAGTATATCCGAGCAGTACTTC
CDR3: CASSVVGTSISEQYF

size: -
J: TRBJ2-7
V: TRBV7-3
D: TRBD1
DNA: TGTGCCAGCAGCTTAACAGGGGGCATAGACGAGCAGTACTTC
CDR3: CASSLTGGIDEQYF

size: -
J: TRBJ1-1
V: TRBV19
D: TRBD1
DNA: TGTGCCAGTAGTACCCTTGGGACAGGGTTTACTGAAGCTTTCTTT
CDR3: CASSTLGTGFTEAFF

size: once
J: TRBJ1-5
V: TRBV28
D: -
DNA: TGTGCCAGCAGCCGAGATCAGCCCCAGCATTTT
CDR3: CASSRDQPQHF

size: -
J: TRBJ1-6
V: TRBV9
D: TRBD1
DNA: TGTGCCAGCAGCTCTTCGGGACAGAGAGAGCCCCTCCACTTT
CDR3: CASSSSGQREPLHF

size: -
J: TRBJ2-7
V: TRBV6-6
D: TRBD2
DNA: TGTGCCAGCAGAACTAGCGGGGGGGCGTACGAGCAGTACTTC
CDR3: CASRTSGGAYEQYF

size: once
J: TRBJ2-7
V: TRBV9
D: TRBD1
DNA: TGTGCCAGCGCGTTGGGGGACAGGGGATACGAGCAGTACTTC
CDR3: CASALGDRGYEQYF

size: -
J: TRBJ1-1
V: TRBV2
D: -
DNA: TGTGCCACCTTTGACCCGTGGGCCACTGAAGCTTTCTTT
CDR3: CATFDPWATEAFF

size: -
J: TRBJ2-7
V: TRBV12-5
D: -
DNA: TGTGCTAGTGGTACTCTACTAGAGTACGAGCAGTACTTC
CDR3: CASGTLLEYEQYF

size: -
J: TRBJ1-6
V: TRBV7-2
D: TRBD1
DNA: TGTGCCAGCAGCCCTCAACCTGGCGGACAGGGCGCGCCCCTCCACTTT
CDR3: CASSPQPGGQGAPLHF

size: -
J: TRBJ2-7
V: TRBV15
D: -
DNA: TGTGCCACCAGCGAGGCAGGGAACGAGCAGTACTTC
CDR3: CATSEAGNEQYF

size: once
J: TRBJ2-7
V: TRBV6-6
D: -
DNA: TGTGCCAGCAGTTACGGCAGGGAAGCCTACGAGCAGTACTTC
CDR3: CASSYGREAYEQYF

size: -
J: TRBJ2-7
V: TRBV18
D: -
DNA: TGTGCCAGCTCACCCGCAGGGCGCAGCTCCTACGAGCAGTACTTC
CDR3: CASSPAGRSSYEQYF

size: -
J: TRBJ2-2
V: TRBV19
D: -
DNA: TGTGCCAGTAGTATCCTAGGGGGAACCGGGGAGCTGTTTTTT
CDR3: CASSILGGTGELFF

size: -
J: TRBJ1-3
V: TRBV28
D: -
DNA: TGTGCCAGTCAGAGAAACACCATATATTTT
CDR3: CASQRNTIYF

size: once
J: TRBJ1-6
V: TRBV18
D: TRBD1
DNA: TGTGCCAGCTCACCGCAGGGGGATAATTCACCCCTCCACTTT
CDR3: CASSPQGDNSPLHF

size: -
J: TRBJ1-2
V: TRBV19
D: TRBD1
DNA: TGTGCCAGTAGTGCTCCGGGACAGGGGCTATATGGCTACACCTTC
CDR3: CASSAPGQGLYGYTF

size: -
J: TRBJ1-4
V: TRBV9
D: -
DNA: TGTGCCAGCAGCTTGAGGGTGGAAGGGGAAAAACTGTTTTTT
CDR3: CASSLRVEGEKLFF

size: -
J: TRBJ1-1
V: TRBV20-1
D: -
DNA: TGCAGTGCCTTACGAGGCTCTGAAGCTTTCTTT
CDR3: CSALRGSEAFF

size: -
J: TRBJ1-1
V: TRBV18
D: -
DNA: TGTGCCAGCTCACCGGTTGGAGGGACGAACACTGAAGCTTTCTTT
CDR3: CASSPVGGTNTEAFF

size: -
J: TRBJ2-5
V: TRBV4-3
D: TRBD2
DNA: TGCGCCAGCAGCCGTAGAGCGGGGGCTGAGGAGACCCAGTACTTC
CDR3: CASSRRAGAEETQYF

size: -
J: TRBJ1-5
V: TRBV11-2
D: -
DNA: TGTGCCAGCAGCTTAGGGGGGGTATCTCAGCCCCAGCATTTT
CDR3: CASSLGGVSQPQHF

size: -
J: TRBJ1-2
V: TRBV7-9
D: -
DNA: TGTGCCAGCAGCCCCCCTCCAAGAGATGGCTACACCTTC
CDR3: CASSPPPRDGYTF

size: -
J: TRBJ1-2
V: TRBV15
D: TRBD1
DNA: TGTGCCACCAGCAGAGATAAGGGACAGGTGCACTATAGGGGCTACACCTTC
CDR3: CATSRDKGQVHYRGYTF

size: -
J: TRBJ1-6
V: TRBV7-9
D: TRBD1
DNA: TGTGCCAGCAGCTTCGGACAGGGCTTCTATAATTCACCCCTCCACTTT
CDR3: CASSFGQGFYNSPLHF

size: -
J: TRBJ2-7
V: TRBV5-4
D: TRBD2
DNA: TGTGCCAGCAGCTTGAGAGGTGGGACTAGCTTATCCTACGAGCAGTACTTC
CDR3: CASSLRGGTSLSYEQYF

size: -
J: TRBJ1-6
V: TRBV10-3
D: -
DNA: TGTGCCATCTGCAGGGGCGTGCGGTCACCCCTCCACTTT
CDR3: CAICRGVRSPLHF

size: -
J: TRBJ1-1
V: TRBV7-2
D: -
DNA: TGTGCCAGCAGCTCCAGACGGTTACGAGGGGGAGACACTGAAGCTTTCTTT
CDR3: CASSSRRLRGGDTEAFF

size: -
J: TRBJ1-2
V: TRBV7-9
D: -
DNA: TGTGCCAGCAGCTTAAACTTGCGAAATGGCTACACCTTC
CDR3: CASSLNLRNGYTF

size: -
J: TRBJ2-3
V: TRBV5-1
D: -
DNA: TGCGCCAGCCGGAGGACAGAGGACACAGATACGCAGTATTTT
CDR3: CASRRTEDTDTQYF

size: many
J: TRBJ2-7
V: TRBV7-9
D: TRBD1
DNA: TGTGCCAGCAGCTTAGCTGGGACAGGGAGCTCCTACGAGCAGTACTTC
CDR3: CASSLAGTGSSYEQYF

size: once
J: TRBJ1-5
V: TRBV27
D: TRBD1
DNA: TGTGCCAGCAGTGCGTACAGGGGGAATCAGCCCCAGCATTTT
CDR3: CASSAYRGNQPQHF

size: -
J: TRBJ2-3
V: TRBV29-1
D: -
DNA: TGCAGCGTAAAGTTTGGAGTTGGAGCAGATACGCAGTATTTT
CDR3: CSVKFGVGADTQYF

size: once
J: TRBJ1-1
V: TRBV15
D: TRBD1
DNA: TGTGCCACTGGACAGGGGCTGAACACTGAAGCTTTCTTT
CDR3: CATGQGLNTEAFF

size: -
J: TRBJ2-3
V: TRBV7-2
D: TRBD1
DNA: TGTGCCAGCAGCCGGGACAGGAAGAACACAGATACGCAGTATTTT
CDR3: CASSRDRKNTDTQYF

size: -
J: TRBJ2-1
V: TRBV6-1
D: -
DNA: TGTGCCAGCAGTGGTCGTCAGGGGTCATGGTCCTACAATGAGCAGTTCTTC
CDR3: CASSGRQGSWSYNEQFF

size: -
J: TRBJ2-3
V: TRBV7-2
D: -
DNA: TGTGCCAGCAGCTTAGTCAGGGTCAGGACAGATACGCAGTATTTT
CDR3: CASSLVRVRTDTQYF

size: -
J: TRBJ2-6
V: TRBV5-6
D: -
DNA: TGTGCCAGCAGCTTGGGAGGGACTGGGGCCAACGTCCTGACTTTC
CDR3: CASSLGGTGANVLTF

size: -
J: TRBJ2-7
V: TRBV4-1
D: TRBD2
DNA: TGCGCCAGCAGCCAAGGCCTAGCGGGGACCTACGAGCAGTACTTC
CDR3: CASSQGLAGTYEQYF

size: once
J: TRBJ2-5
V: TRBV7-2
D: -
DNA: TGTGCCAGCAGCGCACCCGCTAGCCGCCAAAAAGAGACCCAGTACTTC
CDR3: CASSAPASRQKETQYF

size: -
J: TRBJ1-2
V: TRBV5-1
D: TRBD1
DNA: TGCGCCAGCAGCTCGGGGGGACAGGGCATCTATGGCTACACCTTC
CDR3: CASSSGGQGIYGYTF

size: -
J: TRBJ2-3
V: TRBV4-3
D: TRBD2
DNA: TGCGCCAGCAGCCAAGAATTCCTAGCGGCCGGCACAGATACGCAGTATTTT
CDR3: CASSQEFLAAGTDTQYF

size: once
J: TRBJ2-1
V: TRBV5-1
D: TRBD1
DNA: TGCGCCAGCAGCTTGGACCCCGGGACAGGGGTCTACAATGAGCAGTTCTTC
CDR3: CASSLDPGTGVYNEQFF

size: -
J: TRBJ1-4
V: TRBV2
D: -
DNA: TGTGCCAGCAGGGGCCTTAACTTTGCAACTAATGAAAAACTGTTTTTT
CDR3: CASRGLNFATNEKLFF

size: -
J: TRBJ2-7
V: TRBV2
D: TRBD1
DNA: TGTGCCAGTCGGGACAGGAGCTCCTACGAGCAGTACTTC
CDR3: CASRDRSSYEQYF

size: -
J: TRBJ1-5
V: TRBV7-2
D: TRBD1
DNA: TGTGCCAGCAGCGCTACAGGGGTCGGTCAGCCCCAGCATTTT
CDR3: CASSATGVGQPQHF

size: -
J: TRBJ2-1
V: TRBV4-3
D: TRBD2
DNA: TGCGCCAGCAGCCAGAAGGGCGGGGGGGCCAATGAGCAGTTCTTC
CDR3: CASSQKGGGANEQFF

size: -
J: TRBJ1-1
V: TRBV5-1
D: -
DNA: TGCGCCAGCAGCTTCCTAGGGGTTACGGGTGACACTGAAGCTTTCTTT
CDR3: CASSFLGVTGDTEAFF